Below are 19 T cell receptor beta chains sequenced from a single sample in a study of a mutant IDH1 vaccine in newly diagnosed glioma. Sample time point: week 35, safety follow-up. All doses held 300 ug of mutant IDH1 20-mer peptide, with topical imiquimod. Their antigens remain unidentified. This table comes from immunoSEQ multiplex PCR, and its TCRdb copy is limited to in-frame clones, with some not included. In the table there are 30,000 to 40,000 clones, just under 80% of which are singletons. The sequences come from PBMCs, collected from a glioma patient whose treatment included an IDH1 peptide vaccine. These TCRs come from a man in his forties with glioma. Some clones in this sample may be carry-over from other donors' samples.

In its sample, this clone was seen a few times. The V call is TRBV28, the J call TRBJ1-5; no clear D gene. V lost 2 bases, J lost 0 bases, and 11 bases lay in between. This CDR3 has 16 amino acids. Looked up from germline, CDR1 is MDHEN and CDR2 is SYDVKM. The CDR3 bases are TGTGCCAGCAGTTTAGAACCCAGATATAGCAATCAGCCCCAGCATTTT. Protein: CASSLEPRYSNQPQHF.

This clone was counted only a few times. CDR3 in amino acids: CASSPSTRDDTEAFF. In DNA, the CDR3 is TGTGCCAGCTCACCAAGCACTCGGGACGACACTGAAGCTTTCTTT. The chain combines TRBV18 with TRBJ1-1, with a tentative D call TRBD1 (5 bases). In germline, CDR1 is KGHSH, CDR2 LQKENI. This CDR3 region has 15 residues. The V and J ends lost 2 bases and 3 bases respectively, with 13 bases between them.

Within the sample, this clone is medium-sized (0.01 to 0.1%). The V and J genes are TRBV7-8 and TRBJ1-1, with 8 bases fitting TRBD1. The CDR3 has 15 amino acids. The V gene's germline CDR1 is SGHVS and CDR2 FQNEAQ. The V and J ends lost 5 bases and 7 bases, in that order; junction bases with no gene match: 12. CDR3 sequence (DNA): TGTGCCAGCAGCGCTAGACAGGGGCCTACTCTTGAAGCTTTCTTT. This codes for CASSARQGPTLEAFF.

The rearrangement joins TRBV11-2 to TRBJ2-3; either TRBD1 or TRBD2 may supply D (5 bases each). Germline values: CDR1 SGHAT, CDR2 FQNNGV. The length of the CDR3 is 14 residues. The ends were cut back, 2 bases at V and 0 bases at J, with 6 bases in the middle. The CDR3 reads CASSLRGSTDTQYF. The CDR3 bases are TGTGCCAGCAGCTTACGGGGCAGCACAGATACGCAGTATTTT.

The V and J genes are TRBV11-2 and TRBJ1-3, with D possibly TRBD1 on 6 matching bases. Germline assignment: CDR1 SGHAT and CDR2 FQNNGV. The V end was cut by 5 bases, the J end by 1 base, with 9 bases between. The length of the CDR3 is 14 residues. The CDR3 region is CASSPGQSGNTIYF. CDR3 sequence (DNA): TGTGCCAGCAGCCCTGGACAGTCTGGAAACACCATATATTTT.

The chain recombines TRBV6-5 with TRBJ1-1; D might be TRBD1 (5 bases). V lost 5 bases, J lost 5 bases, and 15 bases lay in between. From germline, CDR1 is MNHEY and CDR2 SVGAGI. The CDR3 has 14 amino acids. DNA of the CDR3: TGTGCCAGCAGTCCGGGGCAAGGGCGGACTGAAGCTTTCTTT. Its protein product is CASSPGQGRTEAFF.

The chain employs TRBV20-1 and TRBJ1-1; D is unresolved. CDR1 is DFQATT, CDR2 SNEGSKA, per germline (reference sequence). Trimming cost V 6 bases and J 6 bases, with 8 bases left between them. The CDR3 is made up of 10 amino acids. The CDR3 protein is CSAVGAEAFF. The CDR3 DNA follows: TGCAGTGCCGTGGGCGCTGAAGCTTTCTTT.

The chain uses TRBV29-1 and TRBJ2-5; D unresolved. The CDR3 covers 12 residues. Trimming pared 6 bases from V and 5 bases from J, leaving 13 bases between. The germline CDR1 and CDR2 sequences are SQVTM and ANQGSEA. The CDR3 spells CSVGPSSETQYF. CDR3 DNA sequence: TGCAGCGTGGGCCCTTCTTCTGAGACCCAGTACTTC.

The chain joins TRBV9 to TRBJ1-3; D call uncertain. CDR3 length equals 15 residues. Germline CDR1 and CDR2: SGDLS and YYNGEE. V dropped 4 bases and J dropped 2 bases, with 13 bases sitting between them. CDR3 nucleotide sequence: TGTGCCAGCAGCTTGGACGGAGACACTGGAAACACCATATATTTT. Its translation: CASSLDGDTGNTIYF.

The CDR3 region is CASSLVGNGYTF. Written as DNA, the CDR3 is TGCGCCAGCAGCTTGGTAGGGAATGGCTACACCTTC. The V gene is TRBV5-1, the J gene TRBJ1-2; D is unclear. Germline V CDR1 and CDR2: SGHRS, YFSETQ. Trimming pared 0 bases from V and 6 bases from J, leaving 6 bases between. This CDR3 region has 12 residues.

V usage is TRBV15 and J usage is TRBJ1-5, with D perhaps matching TRBD1 (5 bases). CDR3 length: 13 residues. Trimming left V 3 bases short and J 5 bases short, with 8 bases between. Looked up from germline, CDR1 is LNHNV and CDR2 is YYDKDF (reference sequence). CDR3 nucleotides: TGTGCCACCAGCAGCGGGGGATATCAGCCCCAGCATTTT. The encoded protein is CATSSGGYQPQHF. Full variable domain (missing parts from reference TRBV15 and TRBJ1-5): DAMVIQNPRYQVTQFGKPVTLSCSQTLNHNVMYWYQQKSSQAPKLLFHYYDKDFNNEADTPDNFQSRRPNTSFCFLDIRSPGLGDTAMYLCATSSGGYQPQHFGDGTRLSIL.

The chain uses TRBV30 and TRBJ1-6; no firm D call. CDR3 length equals 16 residues. The germline gives CDR1 GTSNPN, CDR2 SVGIG (reference sequence). The V gene lost 1 base and the J gene lost 2 bases, with 12 bases spanning the gap. The CDR3 reads CAWSDPQGTYNSPLHF. CDR3 sequence (DNA): TGTGCCTGGAGTGACCCGCAAGGGACCTATAATTCACCCCTCCACTTT.

This sequence joins TRBV5-6 and TRBJ2-6, with D hard to call. Germline CDR1 SGHDT, CDR2 YYEEEE. V was shortened by 4 bases and J by 0 bases, with 11 bases between the two germline ends. The CDR3 contains 16 residues. In DNA form, the CDR3 reads TGTGCCAGCAGCCCGGGCCACCGCTCTGGGGCCAACGTCCTGACTTTC. Encoded protein: CASSPGHRSGANVLTF.

This clone has just one count. The gene calls are TRBV19 and TRBJ1-2; no definite D call. There are 12 residues in the CDR3. V was shortened by 7 bases and J by 5 bases, with 11 bases between the two germline ends. Germline assignment: CDR1 LNHDA and CDR2 SQIVND (reference sequence). The CDR3 DNA sequence: TGTGCCAGTACCAAGATGGGGTATGGCTACACCTTC. Translating it yields CASTKMGYGYTF.

This clone has only a few counts. J is TRBJ2-3 and V is TRBV6-5; 9 bases line up with TRBD2. The CDR3 covers 15 residues. Trimming cost V 7 bases and J 7 bases; bases outside gene matches: 12. CDR1 is MNHEY, CDR2 SVGAGI, per germline. The CDR3 coding sequence is TGTGCCAGCACCCCTGGGGCGGGGGGGAGGAATACGCAGTATTTT. It encodes CASTPGAGGRNTQYF.

This CDR3 is CASSYSGGRGGYTF. As DNA, the CDR3 is TGTGCCAGCAGTTACTCCGGGGGCCGTGGTGGCTACACCTTC. The V and J genes are TRBV6-5 and TRBJ1-2; D possibly corresponds to TRBD1 (6 bases). The CDR3 consists of 14 residues. Germline assignment: CDR1 MNHEY and CDR2 SVGAGI. V was pared by 0 bases and J by 7 bases, with 12 bases between.

The CDR3 DNA follows: TGTGCCAGCAGCCTGAGGGGGCATGACTACGAGCAGTACTTC. This codes for CASSLRGHDYEQYF. This rearrangement joins TRBV7-2 to TRBJ2-7, with TRBD1 identical over 7 bases. V was pared by 5 bases and J by 3 bases, with 7 bases of the junction left unmatched. Germline V lookup: CDR1 SGHTA, CDR2 FQGNSA. There are 14 residues in the CDR3. Together with reference TRBV7-2 and TRBJ2-7, the CDR3 gives the full variable domain: GAGVSQSPSNKVTEKGKDVELRCDPISGHTALYWYRQSLGQGLEFLIYFQGNSAPDKSGLPSDRFSAERTGGSVSTLTIQRTQQEDSAVYLCASSLRGHDYEQYFGPGTRLTVT.

This rearrangement joins TRBV5-4 to TRBJ2-7, with D possibly being TRBD1 (6 bases). The germline V gene has CDR1 SGHNT and CDR2 YYREEE (reference sequence). This CDR3 has 13 amino acids. The V gene lost 0 bases and the J gene lost 6 bases, with 10 bases spanning the gap. Written as DNA, the CDR3 is TGTGCCAGCAGCTTGGCCATCAGGGGCGAGCAGTACTTC. Translated, it gives CASSLAIRGEQYF.

The chain's CDR3 is CASSYGTPDGEQFF. The CDR3 nucleotides read TGCGCCAGTAGCTACGGGACCCCGGATGGGGAGCAGTTCTTC. The gene calls are TRBV10-1 and TRBJ2-1; tentatively, D is TRBD1 or TRBD2 (5 bases each). This CDR3 contains 14 residues. Trimming pared 9 bases from V and 10 bases from J, leaving 22 bases between. The germline V gene encodes CDR1 WNHNN and CDR2 SYGVQD (reference sequence).